This T cell receptor (beta chain) was sequenced during a study of blood T cell repertoires in COVID-19. Overall study: Sample material is recorded as cDNA or gDNA derived from T cells, B-cell-depleted T cells, or PBMCs.

In the original analysis: Reference gene primer amplification in the assay estimated nucleated cell counts. TCRdb's table, derived via immunoSEQ multiplex PCR, lists solely in-frame clones and lacks some. V, J and clone size are taken as reported in that table, and D and trimming were inferred from the DNA itself. The repertoire includes 150,000 to 250,000 clones, 82% of them detected once, and around 11% sits in the top ten. Looked up from germline, CDR1 is DFQATT and CDR2 is SNEGSKA (reference sequence). Trimming removed 8 bases at V and 14 bases at J, with 10 bases between. This CDR3 is 9 amino acids long.

The sequenced material came from PBMCs or T cells enriched from blood (not recorded which). This chain joins TRBV20-1 and TRBJ1-6; D ambiguous. The sequence came from a man aged 40-50 years who had recovered from COVID-19. CDR3 amino acids: CSPLGALHF. CDR3 sequence (DNA): TGCAGTCCCCTGGGAGCCCTCCACTTT.